These 19 T cell receptor beta chains were sequenced from one sample in a study of cytomegalovirus exposure and HLA in healthy donors. 60 Vbeta and 13 Jbeta primers were used in PCR. Some clones are missing from TCRdb's copy, which holds only in-frame ones; the method was immunoSEQ multiplex PCR. The sample carries approximately 220,000 clones, around 80% recorded once. Sample: PBMCs. The receptors stem from a boy aged 2 to 9 in good health and CMV-seronegative.

The V and J genes are TRBV5-8 and TRBJ2-7; no definite D call. This CDR3 region has 12 residues. Germline CDR1 SGHTS, CDR2 YDEGEE. V lost 5 bases and J lost 3, with 9 bases in between. The CDR3 spells CASRSVVYEQYF. The CDR3 bases are TGTGCCAGCAGATCGGTTGTCTACGAGCAGTACTTC.

The chain carries TRBV5-1 and TRBJ1-3; no definite D call. Germline lookup yields CDR1 SGHRS and CDR2 YFSETQ. The CDR3 sequence is 15 residues long. Trimming removed 0 bases at V and 0 bases at J, with 7 bases between. Here the CDR3 DNA reads TGCGCCAGCAGCTTGGACAGATTCTCTGGAAACACCATATATTTT. Protein product: CASSLDRFSGNTIYF.

The gene calls are TRBV4-1 and TRBJ2-3; 9 bases are shared with TRBD2. The CDR3 covers 17 residues. The germline CDR1 and CDR2 sequences are MGHRA and YSYEKL. V was pared by 3 bases and J by 1 base, with 8 bases of the junction left unmatched. Here the CDR3 DNA reads TGCGCCAGCAGCCACTTAATAGCGGGAGTCCGCACAGATACGCAGTATTTT. As protein: CASSHLIAGVRTDTQYF.

The rearrangement uses TRBV2 and TRBJ1-2, with D tentatively TRBD1 (5 bases). The CDR3 runs 13 residues. Germline CDR1 and CDR2: SNHLY and FYNNEI. The germline V and J ends were trimmed by 7 bases and 1 base, with 10 bases remaining between them. The CDR3 bases are TGTGCCAGCATTTATGACAGTAACTATGGCTACACCTTC. As protein: CASIYDSNYGYTF.

This sequence joins TRBV4-1 and TRBJ2-4; TRBD1 is a possible D gene (6 bases). V lost 0 bases and J 0 bases, leaving 18 bases between the germline ends. Germline V CDR1 and CDR2: MGHRA, YSYEKL. CDR3 length: 19 amino acids. CDR3 nucleotides: TGCGCCAGCAGCCAAGAGGGTCAGGGGCTCGGTGTAGCCAAAAACATTCAGTACTTC. Amino acids: CASSQEGQGLGVAKNIQYF.

This clone came up a few times. The chain recombines TRBV6-5 with TRBJ2-7; possibly TRBD1 for D (5 bases). This CDR3 contains 15 residues. Germline V lookup: CDR1 MNHEY, CDR2 SVGAGI. Trimming shortened V by 5 bases and J by 1 base, and 15 bases separated the two germline ends. The CDR3, as DNA: TGTGCCAGCAGTCCCCCCCAGGGCGGATCCTACGAGCAGTACTTC. It specifies CASSPPQGGSYEQYF.

The chain links TRBV10-2 to TRBJ1-5, with unresolved D. The CDR3 is made up of 11 amino acids. Germline lookup yields CDR1 WSHSY and CDR2 SAAADI. V lost 5 bases to trimming and J lost 11 bases, with 10 bases between them. The CDR3 here is CASSPTTTQHF. Written as DNA, the CDR3 is TGCGCCAGCAGTCCGACAACAACCCAGCATTTT.

The CDR3 DNA reads as TGTGCCAGCAGTGAATTCACAGGGTCGAATTCACCCCTCCACTTT. Translation gives CASSEFTGSNSPLHF. The chain links TRBV25-1 to TRBJ1-6, with TRBD1 as a possible D gene (6 bases). This CDR3 has 15 residues. V lost 1 base and J 7 bases, leaving 11 bases between the germline ends. Germline CDR1 and CDR2: MGHDK and SYGVNS.

Here the CDR3 DNA reads TGTGCCAGCAGCGTAGAGGGTAGCGGTTACTACAATGAGCAGTTCTTC. This codes for CASSVEGSGYYNEQFF. The J gene is TRBJ2-1, the V gene TRBV9; D is possibly TRBD2 (6 bases). With 0 bases removed from V and 3 bases from J, the gap between germline ends came to 13 bases. CDR3 length equals 16 residues. CDR1 and CDR2 (germline): SGDLS, YYNGEE.

The CDR3 region is CASSEGQGLFYEQYF. CDR3 in DNA: TGTGCCAGCAGCGAGGGACAGGGTCTGTTCTACGAGCAGTACTTC. The J gene is TRBJ2-7, the V gene TRBV5-4; 9 bases agree with TRBD1. V gave up 4 bases and J gave up 3 bases; unmatched junction bases: 8. The CDR3 totals 15 residues. Germline CDR1 and CDR2: SGHNT and YYREEE (reference sequence).

CDR3 in DNA: TGTGCCAGCAGCCCGAGGACAGGGGGAAGCGAGCAGTACTTC. Translating gives CASSPRTGGSEQYF. This sequence joins TRBV11-3 and TRBJ2-7; 10 positions match TRBD1. Trimming cost V 5 bases and J 6 bases; bases outside gene matches: 7. CDR3 length: 14 amino acids. CDR1 is SGHNT, CDR2 YENEEA, per germline. Full variable domain (missing parts from reference TRBV11-3 and TRBJ2-7): EAGVVQSPRYKIIEKKQPVAFWCNPISGHNTLYWYLQNLGQGPELLIRYENEEAVDDSQLPKDRFSAERLKGVDSTLKIQPAELGDSAVYLCASSPRTGGSEQYFGPGTRLTVT.

The chain carries TRBV15 and TRBJ2-1; D is undetermined. This CDR3 is built from 13 residues. V was cut by 1 base and J by 8 bases, with 9 bases left in between. Germline loops: CDR1 LNHNV, CDR2 YYDKDF (reference sequence). The CDR3 region has the DNA TGTGCCACCAGCAGAGGTCGAGTGGATGAGCAGTTCTTC. Translated: CATSRGRVDEQFF.

This chain links TRBV5-4 with TRBJ2-5; TRBD2 might be the D (6 bases). The CDR3 is made up of 11 amino acids. Looked up from germline, CDR1 is SGHNT and CDR2 is YYREEE (reference sequence). With 4 bases removed from V and 5 bases from J, the gap between germline ends came to 6 bases. Here the CDR3 DNA reads TGTGCCAGCAGCCGGGGGGAGACCCAGTACTTC. Translating it yields CASSRGETQYF.

This clone has only a few counts. The genes are TRBV6-5 and TRBJ1-5; TRBD1 matches 7 bases. The CDR3 sequence is 14 residues long. The ends lost 5 bases at V and 4 bases at J; junction bases unmatched: 5. Germline lookup yields CDR1 MNHEY and CDR2 SVGAGI. The CDR3 region has the DNA TGTGCCAGCAGTAGGGACAGACGAAATCAGCCCCAGCATTTT. It yields the protein CASSRDRRNQPQHF.

The chain uses TRBV5-1 and TRBJ2-5; TRBD1 matches 7 bases. J was trimmed by 3 bases and V by 0 bases; bases with no gene match: 2. The CDR3 has 14 residues. Germline V CDR1 and CDR2: SGHRS, YFSETQ. CDR3 nucleotide sequence: TGCGCCAGCAGCTTGGCCGGGACAGAAGAGACCCAGTACTTC. Amino acid sequence: CASSLAGTEETQYF.

The chain couples TRBV30 to TRBJ1-1, with D tentatively TRBD1 (5 bases). Per germline, CDR1 GTSNPN and CDR2 SVGIG (reference sequence). V was shortened by 4 bases and J by 5 bases, with 8 bases between the two germline ends. The CDR3 covers 11 residues. The CDR3 coding sequence is TGTGCCTGGAAAGGGGTTACTGAAGCTTTCTTT. The encoded protein is CAWKGVTEAFF. Combining the CDR3 with reference TRBV30 and TRBJ1-1 gives the whole variable domain SQTIHQWPATLVQPVGSPLSLECTVEGTSNPNLYWYRQAAGRGLQLLFYSVGIGQISSEVPQNLSASRPQDRQFILSSKKLLLSDSGFYLCAWKGVTEAFFGQGTRLTVV.

The chain carries TRBV30 and TRBJ2-3; D is unresolved. CDR1 is GTSNPN and CDR2 is SVGIG in the germline V gene (reference sequence). The CDR3 consists of 12 residues. Trimming shortened V by 4 bases and J by 7 bases, and 12 bases separated the two germline ends. Here the CDR3 reads CAWTPPGYTQYF. The CDR3 DNA is TGTGCCTGGACCCCTCCCGGTTATACGCAGTATTTT.

This chain joins TRBV12-5 and TRBJ2-2, with D uncertain. This CDR3 is built from 19 residues. V lost 2 bases, J lost 6 bases, and 25 bases lay in between. Germline assignment: CDR1 LGHNT and CDR2 FRNRAP. CDR3 sequence: CASGLKILPIKVAAGELFF. CDR3 bases: TGTGCTAGTGGTTTGAAAATCCTCCCAATTAAGGTAGCCGCCGGGGAGCTGTTTTTT.

Only a few counts were recorded for this clone. The J gene is TRBJ2-2, the V gene TRBV2, with a possible D match to TRBD2 (6 bases). Per germline, CDR1 SNHLY and CDR2 FYNNEI. V was clipped by 7 bases and J by 5 bases, with 11 bases between them. The length of the CDR3 is 13 residues. The CDR3 here is CASTRDSTGELFF. The CDR3 nucleotides are TGTGCCAGCACCCGGGACTCTACCGGGGAGCTGTTTTTT.